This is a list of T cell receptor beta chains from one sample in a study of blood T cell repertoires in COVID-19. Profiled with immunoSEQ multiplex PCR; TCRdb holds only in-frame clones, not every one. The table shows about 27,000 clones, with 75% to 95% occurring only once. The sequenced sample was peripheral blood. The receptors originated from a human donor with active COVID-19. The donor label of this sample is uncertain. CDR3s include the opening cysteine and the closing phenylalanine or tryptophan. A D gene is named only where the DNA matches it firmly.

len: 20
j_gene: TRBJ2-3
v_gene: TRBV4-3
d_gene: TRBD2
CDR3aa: CASSQARVLGTSGGSDTQYF

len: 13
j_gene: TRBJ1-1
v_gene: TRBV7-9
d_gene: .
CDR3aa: CASSRDMNTEAFF

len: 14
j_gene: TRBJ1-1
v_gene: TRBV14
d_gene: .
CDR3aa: CASSSQPGKTEAFF

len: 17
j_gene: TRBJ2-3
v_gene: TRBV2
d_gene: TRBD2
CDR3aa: CASPRSGGPGGTDTQYF

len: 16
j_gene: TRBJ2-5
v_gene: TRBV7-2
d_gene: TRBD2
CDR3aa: CASSSRLAGGQETQYF

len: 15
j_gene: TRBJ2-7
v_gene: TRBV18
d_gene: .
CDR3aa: CASSPPGRATYEQYF

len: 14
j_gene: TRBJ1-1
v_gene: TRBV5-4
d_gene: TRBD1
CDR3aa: CASSWDSMNTEAFF

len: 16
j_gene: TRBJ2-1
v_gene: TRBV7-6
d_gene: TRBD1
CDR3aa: CASSLPTGGGINEQFF

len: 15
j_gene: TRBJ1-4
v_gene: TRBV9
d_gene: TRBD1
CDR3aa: CASSAGQGGNEKLFF

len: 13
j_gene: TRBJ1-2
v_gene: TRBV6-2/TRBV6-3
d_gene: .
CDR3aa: CASSKGAVYGYTF

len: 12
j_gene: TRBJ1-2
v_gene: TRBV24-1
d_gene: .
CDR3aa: CATSDSSYGYTF

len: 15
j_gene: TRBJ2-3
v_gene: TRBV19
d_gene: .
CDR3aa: CASSPGVVSTDTQYF

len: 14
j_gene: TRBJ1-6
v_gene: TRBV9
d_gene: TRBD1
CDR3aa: CASTDRASNSPLHF

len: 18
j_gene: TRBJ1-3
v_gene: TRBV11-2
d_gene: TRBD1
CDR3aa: CASSGRLLRDSRGNTIYF

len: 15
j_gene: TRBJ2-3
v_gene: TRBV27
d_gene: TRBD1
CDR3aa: CASRQGGPRADTQYF

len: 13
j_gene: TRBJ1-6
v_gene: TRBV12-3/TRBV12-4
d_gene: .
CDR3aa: CASSVDGDSPLHF

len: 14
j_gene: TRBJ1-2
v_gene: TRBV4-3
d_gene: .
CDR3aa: CASSQVPEVSGYTF

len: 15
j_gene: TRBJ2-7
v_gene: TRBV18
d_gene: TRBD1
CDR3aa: CASSLGTGHPYEQYF

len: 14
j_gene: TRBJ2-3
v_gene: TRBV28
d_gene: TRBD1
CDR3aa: CASSSETGADTQYF

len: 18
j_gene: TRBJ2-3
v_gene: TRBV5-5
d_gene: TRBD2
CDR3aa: CASSSGLAGALGTDTQYF

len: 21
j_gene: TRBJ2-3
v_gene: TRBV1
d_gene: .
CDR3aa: CTSSQDKPSGGLVKSTDTQYF

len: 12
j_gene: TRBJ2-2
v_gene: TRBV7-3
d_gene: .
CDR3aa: CASSKQSGELFF

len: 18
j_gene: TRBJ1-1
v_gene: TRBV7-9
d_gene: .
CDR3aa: CASSSFLGGPGGNTEAFF

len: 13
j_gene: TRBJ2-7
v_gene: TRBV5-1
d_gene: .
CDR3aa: CASSLDNSYEQYF

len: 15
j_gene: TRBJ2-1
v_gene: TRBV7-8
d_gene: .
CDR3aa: CASSLDPWPSNEQFF

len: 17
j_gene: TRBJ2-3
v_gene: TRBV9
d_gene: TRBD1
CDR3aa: CASSKGTATLSADTQYF

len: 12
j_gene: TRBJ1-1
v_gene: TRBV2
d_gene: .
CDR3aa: CASSEQGPEAFF

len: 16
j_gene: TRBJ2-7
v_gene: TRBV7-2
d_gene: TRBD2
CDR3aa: CASSPALAGSSYEQYF

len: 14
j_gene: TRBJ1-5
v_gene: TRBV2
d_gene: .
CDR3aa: CASSPRRAVQPQHF

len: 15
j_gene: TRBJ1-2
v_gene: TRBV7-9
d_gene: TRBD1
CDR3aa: CASSQGTAGLYGYTF

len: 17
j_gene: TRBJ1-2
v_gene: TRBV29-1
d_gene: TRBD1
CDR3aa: CSVLPFRDRGGGDGYTF

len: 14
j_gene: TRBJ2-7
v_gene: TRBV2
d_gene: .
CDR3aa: CASSRQWDSYEQYF

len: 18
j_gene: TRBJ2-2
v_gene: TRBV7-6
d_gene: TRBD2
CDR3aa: CASSLNSLAGLNTGELFF

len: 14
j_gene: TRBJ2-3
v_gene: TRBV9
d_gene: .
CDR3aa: CASSVEQILDTQYF

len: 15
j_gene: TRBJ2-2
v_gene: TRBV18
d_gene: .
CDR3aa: CASSQGQGYAGELFF

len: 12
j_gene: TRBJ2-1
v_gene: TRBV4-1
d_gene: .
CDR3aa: CASSQVVAEQFF

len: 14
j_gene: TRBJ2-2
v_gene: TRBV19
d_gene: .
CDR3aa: CASTPDYGGGELFF

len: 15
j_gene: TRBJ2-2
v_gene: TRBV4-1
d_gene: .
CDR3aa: CASSQEKWGAGELFF

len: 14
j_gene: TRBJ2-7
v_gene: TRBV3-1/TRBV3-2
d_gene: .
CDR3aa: CASSRGLVGNEQYF

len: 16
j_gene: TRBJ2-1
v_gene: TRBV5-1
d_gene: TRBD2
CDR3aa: CASSLASGARHNEQFF

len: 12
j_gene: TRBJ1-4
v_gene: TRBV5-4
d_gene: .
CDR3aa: CASSSLREKLFF

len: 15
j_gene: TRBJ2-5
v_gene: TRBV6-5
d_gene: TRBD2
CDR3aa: CASRPTSGGQETQYF

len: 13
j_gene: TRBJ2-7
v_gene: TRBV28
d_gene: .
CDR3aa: CASRQASTYEQYF

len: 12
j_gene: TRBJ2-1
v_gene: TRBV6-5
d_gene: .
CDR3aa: CASSYSFGEQFF

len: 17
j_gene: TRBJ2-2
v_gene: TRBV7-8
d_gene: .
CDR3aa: CASSYPWGRENTGELFF

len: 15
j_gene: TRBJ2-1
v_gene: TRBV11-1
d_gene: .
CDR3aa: CASSLRVLAYNEQFF

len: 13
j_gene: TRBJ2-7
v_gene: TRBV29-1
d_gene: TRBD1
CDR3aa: CSVEGQGAYEQYF

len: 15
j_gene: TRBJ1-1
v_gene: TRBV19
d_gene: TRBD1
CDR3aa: CASSTIGQGNTEAFF

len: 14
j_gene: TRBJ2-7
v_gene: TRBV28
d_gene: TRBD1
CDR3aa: CASAEGQGFYEQYF

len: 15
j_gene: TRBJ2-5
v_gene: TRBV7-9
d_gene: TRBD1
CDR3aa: CASRRQGDLEETQYF

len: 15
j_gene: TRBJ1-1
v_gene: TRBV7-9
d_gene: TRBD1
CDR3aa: CASSLGQGADTEAFF

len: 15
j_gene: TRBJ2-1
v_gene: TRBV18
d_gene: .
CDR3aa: CASSPPDGSYNEQFF